Shown below are 6 T cell receptor beta chains from a single sample sequenced in a study of Ad26.COV2.S vaccination and SARS-CoV-2 variants. Libraries were prepared by immunoSEQ multiplex PCR; TCRdb keeps only in-frame clonotypes and omits some of them. The table has approximately 410,000 clones, roughly 90% seen once. Treatment of the sample: 15 to 20 received Ad26.COV2.S at low or high dose, single or two shots; 5 received placebo; per-sample allocation not given. Sampling took place 63 days after the first vaccine or placebo injection. The sample consisted of peripheral blood, taken in a trial of Ad26.COV2.S vaccine versus placebo. These receptors were taken from a person aged 18-60 years who received the Ad26.COV2.S COVID-19 vaccine or a placebo.

The gene calls are TRBV7-9 and TRBJ2-5; 9 bases fit TRBD1. This CDR3 region has 14 residues. Germline V CDR1 and CDR2: SEHNR, FQNEAQ (reference sequence). Losses at the gene ends were 5 bases for V and 4 bases for J; bases not matched to a gene: 5. CDR3 coding DNA: TGTGCCAGCAGCAACAGGGGGCAGGGAGAGACCCAGTACTTC. As protein: CASSNRGQGETQYF.

CDR3: CASSHPLGGAGEKLFF. CDR3 DNA: TGTGCCAGCAGCCACCCTCTAGGGGGCGCGGGTGAAAAACTGTTTTTT. The V call is TRBV3-1 (or the pseudogene TRBV3-2), the J call TRBJ1-4, with 7 bases matching TRBD1. V was clipped by 3 bases and J by 7 bases; unmatched bases: 11. This CDR3 comprises 16 residues. Germline V gene lookup returns CDR1 LGHDT and CDR2 YNNKEL (reference sequence).

The CDR3 loop reads CASSFVRNQPQHF. As DNA, the CDR3 is TGTGCCAGCAGTTTTGTAAGGAATCAGCCCCAGCATTTT. The chain carries TRBV28 and TRBJ1-5; no clear D gene. The CDR3 has 13 residues. Germline V CDR1 and CDR2: MDHEN, SYDVKM. Trimming left V 3 bases short and J 4 bases short, with 7 bases between.

The rearrangement uses TRBV11-3 and TRBJ2-2; 9 bases agree with TRBD2. Trimming took 4 bases from V and 6 from J; bases not matched to a gene: 6. The CDR3 sequence is 15 residues long. CDR1 SGHNT and CDR2 YENEEA come from the germline V gene. DNA for the CDR3: TGTGCCAGCAGCTCGACGCGGGGGGGTGCCGGGGAGCTGTTTTTT. Translating gives CASSSTRGGAGELFF.

The J gene is TRBJ2-2, the V gene TRBV19, with unresolved D. CDR1 is LNHDA and CDR2 is SQIVND in the germline V gene (reference sequence). This CDR3 comprises 12 residues. Trimming took 7 bases from V and 4 from J, leaving 7 bases between them. The CDR3 DNA follows: TGTGCCAGTACTGAGGTCACCGGGGAGCTGTTTTTT. This gives the protein CASTEVTGELFF. Based on the CDR3 plus reference TRBV19 and TRBJ2-2, the full variable domain is DGGITQSPKYLFRKEGQNVTLSCEQNLNHDAMYWYRQDPGQGLRLIYYSQIVNDFQKGDIAEGYSVSREKKESFPLTVTSAQKNPTAFYLCASTEVTGELFFGEGSRLTVL.

The J gene is TRBJ2-2, the V gene TRBV7-9; tentative D call: TRBD2 (6 bases). The CDR3 runs 12 residues. CDR1 is SEHNR and CDR2 is FQNEAQ in the germline V gene (reference sequence). V gave up 8 bases and J gave up 2 bases, with 6 bases separating them. As DNA, the CDR3 is TGTGCCAGCGGACTAAACACCGGGGAGCTGTTTTTT. Its translation: CASGLNTGELFF.